A selection of T cell receptor beta chains follows, all from one sample in a study of T cell responses to AZD1222 COVID-19 vaccine. Measured with immunoSEQ multiplex PCR; TCRdb has only the in-frame clones, and not every one. The profile shows 150,000 to 200,000 clones, about 94% of them singletons. The sequencing here drew on peripheral blood, taken on day 0 of AZD1222 vaccination. These receptors all come from an adult in good health. Both conserved end residues are part of each CDR3. The D gene is left open where the match is weak. Rows may omit the clone size; those that give it use once, few, many or a size class.

CDR3	DNA	V	J	length	size	D
CASSLAGLGGEQYF	TGTGCCAGCAGCTTAGCAGGACTAGGCGGCGAGCAGTACTTC	TRBV7-9	TRBJ2-7	14	NA	TRBD2
CASSYNEQFF	TGTGCCAGCAGTTACAATGAGCAGTTCTTC	TRBV28	TRBJ2-1	10	few	NA
CASRGPGFNEKLFF	TGTGCCAGCAGGGGACCAGGTTTTAATGAAAAACTGTTTTTT	TRBV2	TRBJ1-4	14	once	NA
CASTPEGLAGGPYNEQFF	TGTGCCAGCACCCCCGAGGGACTAGCGGGAGGGCCCTACAATGAGCAGTTCTTC	TRBV5-4	TRBJ2-1	18	NA	TRBD2
CASSEYRGLNYGYTF	TGTGCCAGCAGTGAATACCGGGGGCTGAACTATGGCTACACCTTC	TRBV6-1	TRBJ1-2	15	NA	NA
CASSVVASGNTGELFF	TGTGCCAGCAGTGTGGTGGCTAGCGGGAACACCGGGGAGCTGTTTTTT	TRBV2	TRBJ2-2	16	NA	TRBD2
CASSPTRGANTGELFF	TGTGCCAGTAGTCCCACGCGGGGGGCGAACACCGGGGAGCTGTTTTTT	TRBV19	TRBJ2-2	16	NA	TRBD2
CASSLHSPGYEQYF	TGTGCCAGCAGTTTACACTCCCCGGGGTACGAGCAGTACTTC	TRBV27	TRBJ2-7	14	NA	NA
CASSRDRNNEKLFF	TGTGCCAGCTCTCGGGACCGAAATAATGAAAAACTGTTTTTT	TRBV18	TRBJ1-4	14	once	NA
CASSPSRWGGRETQYF	TGCGCCAGCAGCCCGTCACGTTGGGGGGGTAGAGAGACCCAGTACTTC	TRBV5-1	TRBJ2-5	16	once	TRBD2
CASSLDGRNEQFF	TGTGCCAGCAGCTTGGACGGGAGGAATGAGCAGTTCTTC	TRBV5-4	TRBJ2-1	13	NA	TRBD2
CASSPTGIPTDTQYF	TGTGCCAGCAGCCCAACAGGTATCCCCACAGATACGCAGTATTTT	TRBV14	TRBJ2-3	15	NA	NA
CASSLQGTGLSYEQYF	TGCGCCAGCAGCTTGCAAGGGACAGGACTCTCCTACGAGCAGTACTTC	TRBV5-1	TRBJ2-7	16	NA	TRBD1
CASTPDWLPYEQYF	TGCGCCAGCACCCCGGACTGGCTCCCCTACGAGCAGTACTTC	TRBV5-1	TRBJ2-7	14	NA	NA
CASSPRLAGEETQYF	TGTGCCAGCAGCCCTAGACTAGCGGGAGAGGAGACCCAGTACTTC	TRBV11-2	TRBJ2-5	15	once	TRBD2